This T cell receptor (beta chain) came from a study of blood T cell repertoires in COVID-19. Turning to the study itself: T cells, B-cell-depleted T cells, or PBMCs provided the cDNA or gDNA that served as material.

This CDR3 is 13 amino acids long. Germline V gene lookup returns CDR1 SGHRS and CDR2 YFSETQ. Trimming pared 2 bases from V and 3 bases from J, leaving 8 bases between. Per the study methods: From reference gene primer amplification, estimates of nucleated cell counts were derived. The data were produced by immunoSEQ multiplex PCR, yet TCRdb's version contains in-frame clones alone and is incomplete. D and trimming come from the DNA, and the V and J calls and clone size come from that table. This table holds about 78,000 clones, 86% found once. The origin of this receptor is a woman aged 60-75 years with acute or convalescent COVID-19. V gene TRBV5-1 combines with J gene TRBJ1-1, with D unclear. The sequencing sample was made of peripheral blood. The chain's CDR3 is CASSFNYDTEAFF. Written as DNA, the CDR3 is TGCGCCAGCAGCTTTAACTACGACACTGAAGCTTTCTTT.